A single sample gave rise to the 11 T cell receptor beta chains below, sequenced in a study of cytomegalovirus exposure and HLA in healthy donors. The PCR ran on 60 Vbeta and 13 Jbeta primers. The repertoire was sequenced with immunoSEQ multiplex PCR; TCRdb's copy has only in-frame clones and lacks some. The table records 200,000 to 300,000 clones, about four fifths of them present only once. Specimen: PBMCs. Receptor source: a woman aged 35 to 49 in good health and CMV-seropositive.

This chain connects TRBV4-3 to TRBJ2-2; TRBD2 agrees at 9 bases. CDR3 length: 19 residues. Trimming took 0 bases from V and 0 from J; bases not matched to a gene: 8. Germline CDR1 reads LGHNA; CDR2 reads YSLEER. CDR3 nucleotides: TGCGCCAGCAGCCAAGATCTGGTGGGCGGGAGGGCGAACACCGGGGAGCTGTTTTTT. Translation: CASSQDLVGGRANTGELFF.

V gene TRBV11-2 combines with J gene TRBJ1-4, with 10 bases fitting TRBD1. Germline CDR1 SGHAT, CDR2 FQNNGV. This CDR3 is 16 amino acids long. V was clipped by 5 bases and J by 0 bases; unmatched bases: 3. CDR3 DNA sequence: TGTGCCAGCAGCGGGGGGACAGGGGCAACTAATGAAAAACTGTTTTTT. Its translation is CASSGGTGATNEKLFF.

The rearrangement links TRBV25-1 to TRBJ2-7; D is unclear. CDR1 MGHDK and CDR2 SYGVNS come from the germline V gene. V lost 0 bases, J lost 3 bases, and 6 bases lay in between. CDR3 length equals 13 residues. CDR3 in DNA: TGTGCCAGCAGTGAATATCCAGTCTACGAGCAGTACTTC. Protein: CASSEYPVYEQYF.

This clone turned up a few times. The chain carries TRBV7-9 and TRBJ2-1; 7 nucleotides align to TRBD1. V shed 5 bases and J 6 bases; nucleotides not matched to a gene: 7. Germline lookup yields CDR1 SEHNR and CDR2 FQNEAQ (reference sequence). The CDR3 covers 14 residues. The CDR3 spells CASSPIRQGNEQFF. The CDR3 DNA follows: TGTGCCAGCAGCCCAATACGACAGGGCAATGAGCAGTTCTTC.

The genes are TRBV7-9 and TRBJ2-2; 12 bases agree with TRBD2. The junction had 5 bases not matched to a gene; V was cut back by 4 bases and J by 2 bases. CDR1 and CDR2 (germline): SEHNR, FQNEAQ (reference sequence). The CDR3 spans 17 residues. The CDR3 DNA sequence: TGTGCCAGCAGCTCGACTAGCGGGAGTATTAACACCGGGGAGCTGTTTTTT. Protein sequence: CASSSTSGSINTGELFF.

The CDR3 here is CASSDPFPGQGMNTEAFF. In DNA, the CDR3 is TGTGCCAGTAGTGACCCATTTCCGGGACAGGGTATGAACACTGAAGCTTTCTTT. The chain links TRBV19 to TRBJ1-1; 9 bases line up with TRBD1. The CDR3 consists of 18 residues. Per germline, CDR1 LNHDA and CDR2 SQIVND (reference sequence). V lost 5 bases to trimming and J lost 0 bases; unmatched junction nucleotides: 13.

The chain couples TRBV21-1 to TRBJ2-5; whether TRBD1, the table's D call, matches the DNA was not checked. TRBV21-1 is tagged as a pseudogene. CDR3 length: 17 amino acids. CDR3 DNA: TGTGCCAGCAGCAAACCGAAAGTTGGAAGACAGACGGAGACCCAGTACTTC. Residues: CASSKPKVGRQTETQYF.

This clone was seen once. The chain couples TRBV19 to TRBJ2-7; 7 positions agree with TRBD1. The CDR3 length is 13 residues. Germline CDR1 reads LNHDA; CDR2 reads SQIVND (reference sequence). The junction had 2 bases not matched to a gene; V was cut back by 3 bases and J by 3 bases. The CDR3 nucleotides are TGTGCCAGTAGTATCACAGGGGTCTACGAGCAGTACTTC. Its translation is CASSITGVYEQYF.

This chain links TRBV19 with TRBJ2-7; the match to TRBD2 covers 7 bases. The trim removed 5 bases at V and 2 bases at J, leaving 0 bases unmatched. CDR3 size: 12 residues. The germline V gene has CDR1 LNHDA and CDR2 SQIVND (reference sequence). The CDR3, as DNA: TGTGCCAGTAGTGGGGGGGCCTACGAGCAGTACTTC. Translated: CASSGGAYEQYF. Variable domain in full (rest from reference TRBV19 and TRBJ2-7): DGGITQSPKYLFRKEGQNVTLSCEQNLNHDAMYWYRQDPGQGLRLIYYSQIVNDFQKGDIAEGYSVSREKKESFPLTVTSAQKNPTAFYLCASSGGAYEQYFGPGTRLTVT.

The chain is built from TRBV5-1 and TRBJ1-2, with D unresolved. V lost 3 bases to trimming and J lost 4 bases, with 7 bases between them. Germline CDR1 reads SGHRS; CDR2 reads YFSETQ. The CDR3 totals 12 residues. The CDR3: CASSSRGYGYTF. CDR3 sequence (DNA): TGCGCCAGCAGCTCTCGGGGCTATGGCTACACCTTC.

The CDR3 DNA follows: TGTGCCAGCAGTTCGTTCCAGACAGCCGAGCGTTCACCCCTCCACTTT. It specifies CASSSFQTAERSPLHF. The chain has TRBV27 and TRBJ1-6; D may be TRBD1 (5 bases). Germline loops: CDR1 MNHEY, CDR2 SMNVEV (reference sequence). The CDR3 runs to 16 residues. The V gene lost 4 bases and the J gene lost 9 bases, with 19 bases spanning the gap.